Following are 6 T cell receptor beta chains from one sample sequenced in a study of OX40 agonist ivuxolimab in advanced cancers. This table comes from immunoSEQ multiplex PCR, and its TCRdb copy is limited to in-frame clones, with some not included. The sample carries tens of thousands of clones, 80% to 95% recorded once. The sample consisted of CD4+ or CD8+ T cells sorted from blood, taken in a trial of the OX40 agonist ivuxolimab. Receptor source: an adult with an advanced solid tumor such as melanoma, head and neck, liver or kidney cancer.

This sequence joins TRBV5-1 and TRBJ2-2; D might be TRBD1 (6 bases). Trimming took 4 bases from V and 6 from J, leaving 13 bases between them. The CDR3 is 14 amino acids. Germline loops: CDR1 SGHRS, CDR2 YFSETQ. CDR3 residues: CASSKRTGSGELFF. CDR3 DNA sequence: TGCGCCAGCAGCAAGCGTACAGGGTCCGGGGAGCTGTTTTTT.

This sequence joins TRBV29-1 and TRBJ1-1; 10 bases are shared with TRBD1. The CDR3 length is 14 residues. The germline V gene has CDR1 SQVTM and CDR2 ANQGSEA. With 6 bases clipped from V and 3 bases from J, the junction kept 7 bases outside the gene matches. The CDR3 sequence is CSVDRGRFYTEAFF. The CDR3 coding sequence is TGCAGCGTAGACAGGGGGCGGTTTTACACTGAAGCTTTCTTT.

The chain joins TRBV4-1 to TRBJ2-1; TRBD2 agrees at 9 bases. The CDR3 is 16 amino acids. Germline V CDR1 and CDR2: MGHRA, YSYEKL. After removal of 2 bases from V and 2 bases from J, the junction contained 4 bases not matched to a gene. The CDR3: CASSQLGLATYNEQFF. The CDR3 bases are TGCGCCAGCAGCCAACTGGGACTAGCAACCTACAATGAGCAGTTCTTC.

The V call is TRBV5-4, the J call TRBJ1-1; 7 positions agree with TRBD1. V was clipped by 0 bases and J by 4 bases; unmatched bases: 9. From germline, CDR1 is SGHNT and CDR2 YYREEE (reference sequence). This CDR3 contains 16 residues. CDR3 region: CASSLGGQVEVTEAFF. The CDR3 bases are TGTGCCAGCAGCTTGGGAGGACAGGTTGAGGTCACTGAAGCTTTCTTT.

The genes are TRBV14 and TRBJ2-2; 8 nucleotides line up with TRBD2. Looked up from germline, CDR1 is SGHDN and CDR2 is FVKESK. This CDR3 region has 17 residues. V trimming: 1 base; J trimming: 2 bases; junction bases outside the gene matches: 6. CDR3 residues: CASSQASSGGNTGELFF. For the CDR3, the DNA is TGTGCCAGCAGCCAAGCTTCCAGCGGGGGCAACACCGGGGAGCTGTTTTTT.

The chain links TRBV9 to TRBJ2-1; 9 bases are shared with TRBD2. V lost 0 bases, J lost 6 bases, and 7 bases stayed unmatched. CDR1 is SGDLS, CDR2 YYNGEE, per germline. CDR3 length equals 16 residues. CDR3 in amino acids: CASSVGVAGVLNEQFF. CDR3 in DNA: TGTGCCAGCAGCGTAGGGGTAGCGGGAGTTCTCAATGAGCAGTTCTTC.